The following is a T cell receptor (beta chain) sequence with its context. The data derive from a study of blood T cell repertoires in COVID-19. The wider study: Whether acute or convalescent, the COVID-19 samples came from the United States, Italy and Spain. The cDNA or gDNA used as material had been derived from T cells, B-cell-depleted T cells, or PBMCs.

Using immunoSEQ multiplex PCR, the repertoire was profiled, and TCRdb retains in-frame clones only, with some absent. Of a few hundred thousand clones detected, approximately 85% appear once; the ten largest clones hold approximately 4.2%. The cohort comprised adults aged about 18 to 89 years residing in 20 to 30 US areas. Recovered participants had two consecutive negative NP/OP PCR tests, healthcare professional clearance, or symptom resolution. The V gene lost 0 bases and the J gene lost 7 bases, with 7 bases spanning the gap. The CDR3 consists of 13 residues. CDR1 is SGHNT and CDR2 is YYREEE in the germline V gene (reference sequence).

The rearrangement links TRBV5-4 to TRBJ2-2; D perhaps matches TRBD2 (5 bases). The TCR sequence derives from a woman aged 30 to 39 who had recovered from COVID-19. The sample comprised PBMCs or T cells enriched from blood (not recorded which). CDR3 bases: TGTGCCAGCAGCTTGGACGGGGTCGGGGAGCTGTTTTTT. Encoded protein: CASSLDGVGELFF.